The rows below give T cell receptor beta chains drawn from one sample of a study of identical twins. MiXCR, applied by TCRdb to the 5' RACE reads, yields one record per CDR3 protein. The sample carries hundreds of thousands of distinct CDR3 sequences, roughly 6% recorded once. Input material: naive T cells sorted from blood. The receptor source for this set is a man younger than 35 in good health. Each CDR3 is given with its conserved first and last residue. The D gene is left open where the match is weak. Clone size is stated in some rows and not others, as once, few, many or a class when expanded.

>NA|TRBV6-2/TRBV6-3|TRBJ1-4|few
CASSYWRAKEDEKLFF
TGTGCCAGCAGTTACTGGAGAGCGAAAGAGGATGAAAAACTGTTTTTT
>TRBD1|TRBV10-3|TRBJ2-3|many
CAISEDRSTDTQYF
TGTGCCATCAGCGAGGACAGGAGCACAGATACGCAGTATTTT
>TRBD2|TRBV10-3|TRBJ2-1|NA
CASQLAGGYNEQFF
TGTGCCAGCCAACTAGCGGGGGGGTACAATGAGCAGTTCTTC
>TRBD2|TRBV7-2|TRBJ2-3|NA
CASSLRREAADTQYF
TGTGCCAGCAGCTTAAGGCGGGAGGCGGCAGATACGCAGTATTTT
>TRBD1|TRBV5-5|TRBJ1-1|many
CASSPRMTGMNTEAFF
TGTGCCAGCAGCCCGAGAATGACAGGGATGAACACTGAAGCTTTCTTT
>NA|TRBV7-9|TRBJ2-5|many
CASSLGPAGETQYF
TGTGCCAGCAGCTTAGGCCCAGCGGGAGAGACCCAGTACTTC
>NA|TRBV12-3/TRBV12-4|TRBJ1-4|many
CASSGTGEEKLFF
TGTGCCAGCAGCGGGACTGGTGAGGAAAAACTGTTTTTT
>NA|TRBV12-3/TRBV12-4|TRBJ1-5|many
CASGRDQPQHF
TGTGCCAGCGGTAGGGATCAGCCCCAGCATTTT
>TRBD2|TRBV18|TRBJ2-3|NA
CASSPSASGRTDTQYF
TGTGCCAGCTCACCGTCGGCTAGCGGGAGAACCGATACGCAGTATTTT
>TRBD1|TRBV20-1|TRBJ1-2|once
CSARETGDGYSF
TGCAGTGCTAGAGAAACAGGGGATGGCTACTCCTTC
>TRBD2|TRBV10-3|TRBJ2-3|few
CAISEGTMGSTDTQYF
TGTGCCATCAGTGAAGGGACTATGGGGAGCACAGATACGCAGTATTTT
>TRBD2|TRBV9|TRBJ2-1|few
CASSTGRLADNEQFF
TGTGCCAGCAGCACGGGCCGACTAGCCGACAATGAGCAGTTCTTC
>NA|TRBV7-3|TRBJ2-2|many
CASSLGGGGTGELFF
TGTGCCAGCAGCTTAGGGGGAGGAGGCACCGGGGAGCTGTTTTTT
>NA|TRBV6-1|TRBJ2-2|few
CASLTGMTLNTGELFF
TGTGCCAGTCTGACGGGGATGACCTTGAACACCGGGGAGCTGTTTTTT
>TRBD1|TRBV19|TRBJ1-2|NA
CASRPRGPRNDYGYTF
TGTGCCAGTAGGCCCAGGGGGCCGCGGAATGACTATGGCTACACCTTC
>NA|TRBV4-1|TRBJ1-2|few
CASSPLFRDTDKWGYTF
TGCGCCAGCAGCCCATTATTCCGGGACACCGATAAATGGGGCTACACCTTC
>TRBD1|TRBV6-2/TRBV6-3|TRBJ2-7|many
CASSRDRGVYEQYF
TGTGCCAGCAGCCGGGACAGGGGGGTTTACGAGCAGTACTTC
>TRBD1|TRBV27|TRBJ2-2|many
CASRLTGHLGELFF
TGTGCCAGCAGACTGACAGGGCATCTCGGGGAGCTGTTTTTT
>NA|TRBV7-8|TRBJ2-7|many
CASSLRRDYEQYF
TGTGCCAGCAGCTTAAGACGGGACTACGAGCAGTACTTC
>TRBD1|TRBV14|TRBJ2-1|many
CASSQVGQPNEQFF
TGTGCCAGCAGCCAAGTGGGACAGCCCAATGAGCAGTTCTTC
>NA|TRBV7-2|TRBJ2-5|few
CASSRRGWETQYF
TGTGCCAGCAGCCGGAGAGGGTGGGAGACCCAGTACTTC
>NA|TRBV19|TRBJ1-5|many
CASSKVNQPQHF
TGTGCCAGTAGTAAAGTGAATCAGCCCCAGCATTTT
>NA|TRBV24-1|TRBJ2-1|many
CATSASGAEQFF
TGTGCCACCAGTGCTTCAGGGGCTGAGCAGTTCTTC
>TRBD2|TRBV5-1|TRBJ2-7|NA
CASSMLLGSGEEQYF
TGCGCCAGCAGCATGTTGTTGGGCAGCGGGGAGGAGCAGTACTTC
>NA|TRBV5-1|TRBJ1-1|many
CASSLFGGEAFF
TGCGCCAGCAGCTTGTTCGGGGGTGAAGCTTTCTTT
>NA|TRBV24-1|TRBJ2-2|many
CATRTSTGELFF
TGTGCCACCAGAACTAGCACCGGGGAGCTGTTTTTT
>NA|TRBV6-1|TRBJ2-1|few
CASRTQSGRAQRDEQFF
TGTGCCAGCAGAACTCAAAGCGGAAGGGCCCAACGGGACGAGCAGTTCTTC
>TRBD1|TRBV9|TRBJ2-7|NA
CASSAFGDRNYEQYF
TGTGCCAGCAGCGCTTTCGGGGACAGGAACTACGAGCAGTACTTC
>TRBD2|TRBV24-1|TRBJ2-3|few
CATSDTSGTRDWSDTQYF
TGTGCCACCAGTGACACCTCCGGGACTAGGGATTGGTCAGATACGCAGTATTTT
>NA|TRBV12-3/TRBV12-4|TRBJ2-7|few
CASSLGGGGEQYF
TGTGCCAGCAGTTTAGGGGGGGGCGGCGAGCAGTACTTC
>TRBD1|TRBV9|TRBJ1-4|many
CASSATGGPGEKLFF
TGTGCCAGCAGCGCGACAGGGGGCCCGGGTGAAAAACTGTTTTTT
>TRBD1|TRBV20-1|TRBJ2-2|many
CSGTTGWETGELFF
TGCAGCGGCACGACAGGGTGGGAAACCGGGGAGCTGTTTTTT
>NA|TRBV6-1|TRBJ2-1|many
CASRPRGSSYNEQFF
TGTGCCAGCAGACCTAGGGGATCCTCCTACAATGAGCAGTTCTTC
>TRBD2|TRBV5-1|TRBJ2-5|once
CASSIGTSGQQETQYF
TGCGCCAGCAGTATTGGGACTAGCGGACAACAAGAGACCCAGTACTTC
>NA|TRBV4-3|TRBJ2-2|many
CASSQESGNTGELFF
TGCGCCAGCAGCCAAGAGTCCGGGAACACCGGGGAGCTGTTTTTT
>TRBD2|TRBV5-1|TRBJ2-3|few
CASTFSGSADTQYF
TGCGCCAGCACGTTTAGCGGGAGTGCAGATACGCAGTATTTT
>TRBD2|TRBV24-1|TRBJ2-1|few
CATSAWLASGDDNEQFF
TGTGCCACCAGTGCCTGGTTGGCTAGCGGCGATGACAATGAGCAGTTCTTC
>NA|TRBV15|TRBJ2-7|few
CATSREIWDEQYF
TGTGCCACCAGCAGAGAAATTTGGGACGAGCAGTACTTC
>NA|TRBV11-1|TRBJ2-1|NA
CASSLVSLRGAPSYNEQFF
TGTGCCAGCAGCTTAGTCAGTTTGCGGGGCGCCCCCTCCTACAATGAGCAGTTCTTC
>NA|TRBV29-1|TRBJ1-1|few
CSVRGVVGDTEAFF
TGCAGCGTTAGAGGGGTAGTGGGGGACACTGAAGCTTTCTTT
>TRBD1|TRBV27|TRBJ2-1|NA
CASSQGAAYNEQFF
TGTGCCAGCAGTCAGGGGGCTGCTTACAATGAGCAGTTCTTC
>NA|TRBV9|TRBJ2-3|NA
CASRPRERDKQYF
TGTGCCAGCAGACCCAGAGAACGAGATAAGCAGTATTTT
>TRBD2|TRBV20-1|TRBJ2-5|NA
CSAMGTSGRLGETQYF
TGCAGTGCTATGGGGACTAGCGGGAGGTTGGGTGAGACCCAGTACTTC
>TRBD2|TRBV11-2|TRBJ2-1|few
CASSSASGFYEQFF
TGTGCCAGCAGCTCGGCTAGCGGTTTCTATGAGCAGTTCTTC
>NA|TRBV5-1|TRBJ2-2|few
CASSSRGRITGELFF
TGCGCCAGCAGCTCCAGGGGGAGGATAACCGGGGAGCTGTTTTTT